The clone carrying this TCR beta chain showed up just a few times. With 1 base removed from V and 12 bases from J, the gap between germline ends came to 18 bases. CDR1 KGHSH and CDR2 LQKENI come from the germline V gene. The CDR3 is made up of 15 amino acids. Libraries were prepared by immunoSEQ multiplex PCR; TCRdb keeps only in-frame clonotypes and omits some of them. In the table there are 100,000 to 150,000 clones, around 81% of which are singletons. This record belongs to a study of blood T cell repertoires in COVID-19. Study at large: COVID-19 samples collected from the United States, Italy and Spain covered acute and convalescent phases.

Source material: peripheral blood. V usage is TRBV18 and J usage is TRBJ1-4, with D tentatively TRBD1 (6 bases). The TCR comes from a middle-aged man with active or convalescent COVID-19. CDR3 nucleotide sequence: TGTGCCAGCTCACCACAAGACAGGCCGAAAACGGAACTGTTTTTT. As protein: CASSPQDRPKTELFF. Full variable domain (remainder filled in from reference TRBV18 and TRBJ1-4): NAGVMQNPRHLVRRRGQEARLRCSPMKGHSHVYWYRQLPEEGLKFMVYLQKENIIDESGMPKERFSAEFPKEGPSILRIQQVVRGDSAAYFCASSPQDRPKTELFFGSGTQLSVL.